This T cell receptor beta chain was captured by sequencing in a study of sequential checkpoint blockade in melanoma. V shed 3 bases, J shed 0 bases, and the junction held 5 bases outside the gene matches. Per the germline V gene, CDR1 is MGHRA and CDR2 is YSYEKL. The CDR3 length is 16 residues. TCRdb's table, derived via immunoSEQ multiplex PCR, lists solely in-frame clones and lacks some. The sample has about 28,000 clones, 70% to 90% seen once. As to treatment: randomized to nivolumab then ipilimumab (arm A) or the reverse (arm B). This clone is a singleton in its sample. This sequence originates from a human donor with melanoma. The sample consisted of CD8+ T cells sorted from blood (inferred from file names), taken from a patient given nivolumab and ipilimumab in sequence. The chain carries TRBV4-1 and TRBJ1-2, with 9 bases lining up with TRBD1. CDR3 sequence (DNA): TGCGCCAGCAGCCAGGGACAGGGCCCGTCTAACTATGGCTACACCTTC. This translates into CASSQGQGPSNYGYTF.